The 26 T cell receptor beta chains below all came from one sample that was sequenced in a study of OX40 agonist ivuxolimab in advanced cancers. The method was immunoSEQ multiplex PCR; TCRdb's version includes in-frame clones alone and lacks a portion of them. This sample has around 68,000 clones; less than 95% occur once, and the top ten carry approximately 0.99%. This sample comprised CD4+ or CD8+ T cells sorted from blood, obtained in a trial of the OX40 agonist ivuxolimab. The receptor source for this set is an adult with an advanced solid tumor such as melanoma, head and neck, liver or kidney cancer.

The chain uses TRBV6-5 and TRBJ1-1; TRBD1 is a possible D gene (6 bases). The CDR3 is 16 residues long. Trimming stripped 1 base from V and 1 base from J, with 13 bases between. Germline V gene lookup returns CDR1 MNHEY and CDR2 SVGAGI. This chain's CDR3 is CASSYFPQGTNTEAFF. The CDR3 DNA reads as TGTGCCAGCAGTTACTTCCCTCAGGGGACGAACACTGAAGCTTTCTTT.

The V call is TRBV19, the J call TRBJ1-5; D unresolved. Trimming took off 2 bases at V and 9 bases at J, with 8 bases between the two ends. Germline loops: CDR1 LNHDA, CDR2 SQIVND (reference sequence). CDR3 length equals 12 residues. The DNA of the CDR3 is TGTGCCAGTAGTATATTTAAGGGGCCCCAGCATTTT. This codes for CASSIFKGPQHF. Looking up the rest from reference TRBV19 and TRBJ1-5 gives the full variable domain: DGGITQSPKYLFRKEGQNVTLSCEQNLNHDAMYWYRQDPGQGLRLIYYSQIVNDFQKGDIAEGYSVSREKKESFPLTVTSAQKNPTAFYLCASSIFKGPQHFGDGTRLSIL.

The chain uses TRBV14 and TRBJ2-7; D gene unclear. The length of the CDR3 is 10 residues. The germline CDR1 and CDR2 sequences are SGHDN and FVKESK. V dropped 6 bases and J dropped 2 bases, with 2 bases sitting between them. DNA for the CDR3: TGTGCCAGCAGTCCCTACGAGCAGTACTTC. It yields the protein CASSPYEQYF.

The gene calls are TRBV6-1 and TRBJ1-1, with D perhaps TRBD1 (6 bases). Germline values: CDR1 MNHNS, CDR2 SASEGT. The ends were cut back, 6 bases at V and 1 base at J, with 9 bases in the middle. This CDR3 has 13 amino acids. The CDR3 loop reads CASSETGNTEAFF. The CDR3 nucleotides read TGTGCCAGCAGCGAGACAGGGAACACTGAAGCTTTCTTT.

Judged by abundance, this clone is medium-sized. The V gene is TRBV19, the J gene TRBJ2-7; D might be TRBD2 (6 bases). From germline, CDR1 is LNHDA and CDR2 SQIVND (reference sequence). The length of the CDR3 is 16 residues. V lost 5 bases and J 0 bases, leaving 17 bases between the germline ends. Here the CDR3 reads CASSSRLGTPSYEQYF. As DNA, the CDR3 is TGTGCCAGTAGTTCCCGACTAGGAACCCCCTCCTACGAGCAGTACTTC. Drawing the rest from reference TRBV19 and TRBJ2-7, the complete variable domain is DGGITQSPKYLFRKEGQNVTLSCEQNLNHDAMYWYRQDPGQGLRLIYYSQIVNDFQKGDIAEGYSVSREKKESFPLTVTSAQKNPTAFYLCASSSRLGTPSYEQYFGPGTRLTVT.

CDR3 residues: CASSPQWGTSGFNEQFF. DNA of the CDR3: TGTGCCAGCAGCCCCCAGTGGGGGACTAGCGGTTTCAATGAGCAGTTCTTC. V gene TRBV2 combines with J gene TRBJ2-1; 11 bases fit TRBD2. The V gene end was trimmed by 6 bases and the J gene end by 6 bases; junction bases not matched to a gene: 13. Germline V gives CDR1 SNHLY, CDR2 FYNNEI. The CDR3 is 17 residues long.

This clone was seen more than once but under ten times. The chain carries TRBV30 and TRBJ1-1, with a possible D match to TRBD1 (6 bases). Germline V CDR1 and CDR2: GTSNPN, SVGIG (reference sequence). V lost 0 bases to trimming and J lost 5 bases, with 10 bases between them. This CDR3 is built from 13 residues. The CDR3 protein is CAWSVQGRTEAFF. For the CDR3, the DNA is TGTGCCTGGAGTGTACAGGGAAGGACTGAAGCTTTCTTT.

This clone was observed a single time. The rearrangement joins TRBV7-3 to TRBJ2-5; D is possibly TRBD1 or TRBD2 (5 bases each). V was clipped by 3 bases and J by 4 bases, with 9 bases between them. Germline V gene sequence: CDR1 SGHTA, CDR2 FQGTGA. The CDR3 consists of 13 residues. The CDR3 DNA sequence: TGTGCCAGCAGCTTTGGGGCGGGAGAGACCCAGTACTTC. Encoded protein: CASSFGAGETQYF.

This chain links TRBV6-6 with TRBJ1-2; D gene ambiguous. Germline CDR1 MNHNY, CDR2 SVGAGI (reference sequence). With 6 bases removed from V and 0 bases from J, the gap between germline ends came to 8 bases. This CDR3 contains 13 residues. The CDR3 bases are TGTGCCAGCAGAAACGGGGCTAACTATGGCTACACCTTC. Translating it yields CASRNGANYGYTF.

The V gene is TRBV5-6, the J gene TRBJ1-2; TRBD1 matches at 8 bases. This CDR3 contains 14 residues. Germline loops: CDR1 SGHDT, CDR2 YYEEEE. The V segment lost 3 bases and the J segment 7 bases; nucleotides outside the gene matches: 8. The CDR3 spells CASSWTGSEGGYTF. DNA for the CDR3: TGTGCCAGCAGCTGGACAGGGTCGGAGGGTGGCTACACCTTC.

The chain combines TRBV18 with TRBJ2-1; D is undetermined. V was pared by 5 bases and J by 5 bases, with 7 bases between. This CDR3 contains 12 residues. Germline V gives CDR1 KGHSH, CDR2 LQKENI. The DNA for the CDR3 is TGTGCCAGCTCAAAAGGAGACAATGAGCAGTTCTTC. It specifies CASSKGDNEQFF.

J is TRBJ2-7 and V is TRBV6-5; 11 bases agree with TRBD2. With V trimmed by 4 bases and J by 3 bases, 2 bases remained unmatched. Germline CDR1 MNHEY, CDR2 SVGAGI. The CDR3 is made up of 14 amino acids. Here the CDR3 reads CASSSGLAGYEQYF. The CDR3 nucleotides are TGTGCCAGCAGTTCAGGACTAGCGGGCTACGAGCAGTACTTC.

This clone occurred once. This chain uses TRBV6-1 with TRBJ2-3; TRBD2 aligns across 7 bases. V shed 4 bases, J shed 4 bases, and the junction held 11 bases outside the gene matches. CDR1 is MNHNS and CDR2 is SASEGT in the germline V gene. There are 16 residues in the CDR3. The CDR3 DNA follows: TGTGCCAGCAGTGGTCCCAGCGGGAAGGGCCCAGATACGCAGTATTTT. Translating gives CASSGPSGKGPDTQYF.

V gene TRBV30 combines with J gene TRBJ2-3; 9 bases line up with TRBD2. Losses at the gene ends were 0 bases for V and 4 bases for J; bases not matched to a gene: 8. Per the germline V gene, CDR1 is GTSNPN and CDR2 is SVGIG (reference sequence). The CDR3 loop spans 16 amino acids. This CDR3 is CAWSVAQAGGPDTQYF. The CDR3 DNA follows: TGTGCCTGGAGTGTAGCTCAGGCGGGGGGGCCAGATACGCAGTATTTT.

This clone was detected once. The V and J genes are TRBV19 and TRBJ2-7; 11 bases map to TRBD1. Germline CDR1 and CDR2: LNHDA and SQIVND (reference sequence). With V trimmed by 4 bases and J by 1 base, 3 bases remained unmatched. The CDR3 is 15 amino acids. Written as DNA, the CDR3 is TGTGCCAGTAGTACAGGGACAGGGGGGTCCTACGAGCAGTACTTC. Amino acids: CASSTGTGGSYEQYF.

V is TRBV5-1 and J is TRBJ2-3; TRBD2 matches at 8 bases. V was clipped by 4 bases and J by 3 bases; unmatched bases: 13. Germline loops: CDR1 SGHRS, CDR2 YFSETQ. The CDR3 covers 17 residues. The CDR3 spells CASSHTISGDMTDTQYF. DNA for the CDR3: TGCGCCAGCAGCCATACAATTAGCGGGGATATGACAGATACGCAGTATTTT.

The chain combines TRBV27 with TRBJ2-3; 9 bases match TRBD1. The germline V gene has CDR1 MNHEY and CDR2 SMNVEV (reference sequence). The trim removed 5 bases at V and 5 bases at J, leaving 2 bases unmatched. This CDR3 has 13 residues. CDR3 bases: TGTGCCAGCAGTCCGACAGGGGGAGATACGCAGTATTTT. Translation: CASSPTGGDTQYF.

The V gene is TRBV25-1, the J gene TRBJ2-5, with unresolved D. V lost 4 bases, J lost 5 bases, and 11 bases lay in between. The CDR3 runs 13 residues. The germline V gene has CDR1 MGHDK and CDR2 SYGVNS. The CDR3 sequence: CASSALPAETQYF. The DNA for the CDR3 is TGTGCCAGCAGTGCACTACCGGCGGAGACCCAGTACTTC.

This sequence joins TRBV4-1 and TRBJ1-2, with 7 bases identical to TRBD1. This CDR3 is built from 14 residues. The germline gives CDR1 MGHRA, CDR2 YSYEKL. Losses at the gene ends were 6 bases for V and 0 bases for J; bases not matched to a gene: 4. The DNA for the CDR3 is TGCGCCAGCAGGTTCCAGGGGGCTAACTATGGCTACACCTTC. Its translation: CASRFQGANYGYTF.

The rearrangement uses TRBV5-8 and TRBJ2-3, with 11 bases identical to TRBD2. CDR1 and CDR2 from the germline V gene are SGHTS and YDEGEE. The ends lost 4 bases at V and 4 bases at J; junction bases unmatched: 5. This CDR3 is 15 amino acids long. This CDR3 is CASSRSGGEADTQYF. The CDR3 bases are TGTGCCAGCAGCCGTAGCGGGGGGGAGGCAGATACGCAGTATTTT.

The rearrangement joins TRBV7-8 to TRBJ2-5; D unresolved. V lost 5 bases and J 2 bases, leaving 12 bases between the germline ends. CDR1 and CDR2 (germline): SGHVS, FQNEAQ. This CDR3 is 14 amino acids long. The CDR3 DNA reads as TGTGCCAGCAGCCAGAGGTGGCTACAAGAGACCCAGTACTTC. This translates into CASSQRWLQETQYF.

V usage is TRBV19 and J usage is TRBJ1-2, with 7 nucleotides matching TRBD1. The CDR3 sequence is 11 residues long. Germline V lookup: CDR1 LNHDA, CDR2 SQIVND (reference sequence). V gave up 8 bases and J gave up 8 bases; unmatched junction bases: 5. The chain's CDR3 is CASSRGGGYTF. The CDR3 DNA is TGTGCCAGTTCCAGGGGGGGAGGCTACACCTTC.

The genes are TRBV10-3 and TRBJ2-7; the D call may be TRBD1 or TRBD2 (5 bases each). CDR3 length: 14 amino acids. Per the germline V gene, CDR1 is ENHRY and CDR2 is SYGVKD. V lost 3 bases, J lost 7 bases, and 16 bases lay in between. In DNA form, the CDR3 reads TGTGCCATCAGTGATGGCCGGGGCGTGGGGGAGCAGTACTTC. This sequence encodes CAISDGRGVGEQYF.

The CDR3 nucleotides read TGTGCCAGCAGACCGGGACAGGGGGCCTACGAGCAGTACTTC. Translated: CASRPGQGAYEQYF. The rearrangement joins TRBV2 to TRBJ2-7, with 11 bases fitting TRBD1. V was clipped by 6 bases and J by 2 bases; unmatched bases: 3. CDR1 and CDR2 from the germline V gene are SNHLY and FYNNEI. CDR3 length: 14 residues.

The chain combines TRBV14 with TRBJ2-1; 10 bases map to TRBD2. The length of the CDR3 is 16 residues. The J segment lost 0 bases and the V segment lost 4 bases, leaving 3 bases of the junction unmatched. The germline gives CDR1 SGHDN, CDR2 FVKESK. CDR3 residues: CASSRLAGSSYNEQFF. CDR3 bases: TGTGCCAGCAGCCGACTAGCGGGCAGCTCCTACAATGAGCAGTTCTTC.

This clone was observed a handful of times. V is TRBV5-1 and J is TRBJ2-7; the D gene is possibly TRBD2 (7 bases). The ends were cut back, 4 bases at V and 6 bases at J, with 23 bases in the middle. Looked up from germline, CDR1 is SGHRS and CDR2 is YFSETQ. CDR3 length equals 16 residues. CDR3 residues: CASSGGGGAGLGEQYF. The CDR3 DNA reads as TGCGCCAGCAGCGGGGGAGGGGGAGCAGGGTTAGGCGAGCAGTACTTC.